Listed below are T cell receptor beta chains from one sample, sequenced in a study of shared clonotypes between healthy human individuals. Libraries were prepared by immunoSEQ multiplex PCR; TCRdb keeps only in-frame clonotypes and omits some of them. The table shows hundreds of thousands of clones, with roughly 95% occurring only once. Sequencing was performed on naive CD8+ T cells sorted from blood. The source of these receptors is a woman aged 25 to 39 in good health. Each CDR3 is given with its conserved first and last residue. Clone size is shown for a subset of rows, as once, few, many or a class of expanded clone.

>13|TRBV11-2|TRBJ1-1|NA
CASRRGPSPEAFF
>15|TRBV27|TRBJ2-2|NA
CASSTDTSDTGELFF
>13|TRBV28|NA|NA
CASSLGTHDEQYF
>15|TRBV6-5|TRBJ1-2|NA
CASSYSEGLIYGYTF
>14|TRBV6-5|TRBJ2-5|NA
CASSQGQYQETQYF
>13|TRBV6-5|TRBJ2-7|NA
CASSYGPSYEQYF
>12|TRBV28|TRBJ1-4|once
CAGGIGNEKLFF
>19|TRBV4-2|TRBJ2-2|once
CASSQERPDGVLWTGELFF
>14|TRBV6-6|TRBJ2-7|NA
CASSYAGEAYEQYF
>14|TRBV9|TRBJ2-2|once
CASSVEGVAGELFF
>17|TRBV7-9|TRBJ1-2|NA
CASSLFDPPVNNYGYTF
>17|TRBV7-9|TRBJ2-3|NA
CASSPRDEERELYTQYF
>17|TRBV27|TRBJ2-3|once
CATIPLAGGRVTDTQYF
>13|TRBV10-2|TRBJ1-5|NA
CASRDRGEQPQHF
>15|TRBV19|TRBJ2-1|NA
CASTPLVGGINEQFF
>15|TRBV4-2|TRBJ2-1|NA
CASSHGFSSYNEQFF
>17|TRBV29-1|TRBJ2-7|once
CSVELRVVAGGWYEQYF
>15|TRBV6-5|TRBJ1-4|NA
CASSYSGPEGEKLFF